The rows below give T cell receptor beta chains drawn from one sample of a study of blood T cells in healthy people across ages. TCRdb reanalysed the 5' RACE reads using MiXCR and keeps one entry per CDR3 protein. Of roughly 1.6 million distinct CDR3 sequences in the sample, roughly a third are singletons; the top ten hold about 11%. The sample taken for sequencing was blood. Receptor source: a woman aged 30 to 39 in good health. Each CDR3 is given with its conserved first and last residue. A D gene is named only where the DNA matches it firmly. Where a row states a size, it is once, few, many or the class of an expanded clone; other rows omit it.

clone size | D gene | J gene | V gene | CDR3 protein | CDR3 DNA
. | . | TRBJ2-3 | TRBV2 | CASSELGRGNIDTQYF | TGTGCCAGCAGTGAGTTGGGGAGAGGGAACATAGATACGCAGTATTTT
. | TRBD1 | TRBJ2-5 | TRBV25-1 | CASSNRDSRETQYF | TGTGCCAGCAGTAACCGGGACAGCCGAGAGACCCAGTACTTC
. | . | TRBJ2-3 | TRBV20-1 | CSAREGGEATDTQYF | TGCAGTGCTAGAGAGGGGGGTGAAGCCACAGATACGCAGTATTTT
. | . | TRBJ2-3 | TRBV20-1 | CSLGGPQGLSDTQYF | TGCAGTCTAGGGGGACCGCAAGGTCTGTCCGATACGCAGTATTTT
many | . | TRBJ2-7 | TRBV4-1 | CASSQGQGEVYEQYF | TGCGCCAGCAGCCAAGGACAAGGGGAGGTCTACGAGCAGTACTTC
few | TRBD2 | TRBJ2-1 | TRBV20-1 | CSARLAGGPAKSVFF | TGCAGTGCCAGACTAGCGGGGGGGCCGGCAAAGTCGGTGTTCTTC
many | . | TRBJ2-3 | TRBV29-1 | CSVEGAGPGDTQYF | TGCAGCGTTGAAGGGGCAGGTCCGGGGGATACGCAGTATTTT
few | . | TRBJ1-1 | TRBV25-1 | CASSEEQGWDTEAFF | TGTGCCAGCAGTGAGGAACAGGGATGGGACACTGAAGCTTTCTTT
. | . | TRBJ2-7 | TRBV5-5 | CASSSLGGPYYEQYF | TGTGCCAGCAGTTCCTTGGGGGGGCCCTACTACGAGCAGTACTTC
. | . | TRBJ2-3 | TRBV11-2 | CASSRVISTDTQYF | TGTGCCAGCAGCCGGGTCATCAGCACAGATACGCAGTATTTT
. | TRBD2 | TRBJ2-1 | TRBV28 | CASSPWVTSGRFEQFF | TGTGCCAGCAGCCCATGGGTCACAAGCGGGAGGTTTGAGCAGTTCTTC
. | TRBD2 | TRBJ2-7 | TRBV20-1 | CSARFSGRGYEQYF | TGCAGTGCTAGATTTAGCGGGAGGGGCTACGAGCAGTACTTC
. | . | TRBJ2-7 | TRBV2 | CASSYTSYYEQYF | TGTGCCAGCAGTTACACTAGCTACTACGAGCAGTACTTC
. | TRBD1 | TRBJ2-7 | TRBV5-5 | CASRTGQGSHEQYF | TGTGCCAGCAGAACGGGACAGGGGTCGCACGAGCAGTACTTC
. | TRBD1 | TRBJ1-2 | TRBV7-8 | CASSLSSGRTGRRTNYGYTF | TGTGCCAGCAGCTTATCTTCGGGCCGGACAGGCCGCCGAACTAACTATGGCTACACCTTC
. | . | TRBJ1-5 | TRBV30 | CAWSTTGYVQPQHF | TGTGCCTGGAGTACCACAGGGTACGTCCAGCCCCAGCATTTT
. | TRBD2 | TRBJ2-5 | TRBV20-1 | CSAREGLTQETQYF | TGCAGTGCTAGAGAGGGACTAACCCAAGAGACCCAGTACTTC
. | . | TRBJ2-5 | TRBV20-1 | CNARTGDSCSKQYF | TGCAATGCTAGAACCGGGGATTCGTGCTCCAAGCAGTACTTC
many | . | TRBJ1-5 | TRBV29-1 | CSVAMGGQSNQPQHF | TGCAGCGTTGCCATGGGGGGACAAAGCAATCAGCCCCAGCATTTT
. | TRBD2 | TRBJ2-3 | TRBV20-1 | CSATGTSGPSDTQYF | TGCAGTGCTACCGGGACTAGCGGGCCATCAGATACGCAGTATTTT
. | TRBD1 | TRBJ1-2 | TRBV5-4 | CASSSAQGDGYTF | TGTGCCAGCAGCAGCGCACAGGGGGATGGCTACACCTTC
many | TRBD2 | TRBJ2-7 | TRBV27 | CASRATSGSREQYF | TGTGCCAGCAGAGCTACTAGCGGGAGTCGCGAGCAGTACTTC
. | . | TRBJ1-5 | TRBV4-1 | CASSQDRELPQHF | TGCGCCAGCAGCCAAGATAGAGAATTGCCCCAGCATTTT
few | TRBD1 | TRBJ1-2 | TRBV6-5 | CASSYRSYRGRENYGYTF | TGTGCCAGCAGTTACCGTTCATACAGGGGGAGAGAGAACTATGGCTACACCTTC
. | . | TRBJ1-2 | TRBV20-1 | CSAQDRASYGYTF | TGCAGTGCCCAGGACAGAGCTAGCTATGGCTACACCTTC
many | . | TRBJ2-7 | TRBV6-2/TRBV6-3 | CASRDVGPYEQYF | TGTGCCAGCAGGGATGTGGGTCCTTACGAGCAGTACTTC
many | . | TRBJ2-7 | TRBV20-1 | CSARDLRVGDVSEQYF | TGCAGTGCTAGAGATCTCAGGGTCGGGGACGTGAGTGAGCAGTACTTC
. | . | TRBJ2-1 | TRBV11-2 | CASSWPFGRENINEQFF | TGTGCCAGCAGCTGGCCCTTTGGCAGAGAAAACATCAATGAGCAGTTCTTC
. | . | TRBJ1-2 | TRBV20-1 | CSAATGMNYGYTF | TGCAGTGCCGCGACAGGCATGAACTATGGCTACACCTTC
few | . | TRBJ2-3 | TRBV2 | CASSTGTPADTQYF | TGTGCCAGCAGCACCGGGACCCCCGCGGATACGCAGTATTTT
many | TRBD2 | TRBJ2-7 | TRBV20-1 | CSAKRDLSSYEQYF | TGCAGTGCTAAGCGGGACTTAAGCTCCTACGAGCAGTACTTC
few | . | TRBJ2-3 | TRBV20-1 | CSARPQHRSTDTQYF | TGCAGTGCTAGACCGCAGCACCGTAGCACAGATACGCAGTATTTT
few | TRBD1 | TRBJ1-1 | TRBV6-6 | CASSYWGDRADTEAFF | TGTGCCAGCAGTTACTGGGGAGACAGGGCGGATACTGAAGCTTTCTTT
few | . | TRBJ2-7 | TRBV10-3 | CAIPPTGFEQYF | TGTGCCATCCCCCCCACAGGGTTCGAGCAGTACTTC
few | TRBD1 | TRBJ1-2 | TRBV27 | CASSWGTGLDNYGYTF | TGTGCCAGCAGTTGGGGGACAGGGCTCGATAACTATGGCTACACCTTC
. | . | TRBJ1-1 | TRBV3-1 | CASSQDLSTGNEAFF | TGTGCCAGCAGCCAAGATCTATCCACAGGAAATGAAGCTTTCTTT
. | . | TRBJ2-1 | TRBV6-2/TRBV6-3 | CASSYSEYSYNEQFF | TGTGCCAGCAGTTACTCGGAGTATTCCTACAATGAGCAGTTCTTC
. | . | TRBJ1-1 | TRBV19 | CASTPDRRHTEAFF | TGTGCCAGTACCCCGGACAGACGACACACTGAAGCTTTCTTT
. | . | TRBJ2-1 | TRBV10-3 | CAIKPSGSYNEQFF | TGTGCCATCAAGCCCAGCGGTTCCTACAATGAGCAGTTCTTC
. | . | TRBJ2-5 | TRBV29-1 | CSVEGGPKKTVLGTQYF | TGCAGCGTTGAAGGCGGACCTAAAAAAACCGTCCTTGGGACCCAGTACTTC
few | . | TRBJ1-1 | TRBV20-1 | CSVGKGRGTEAFF | TGCAGTGTTGGGAAGGGGAGAGGGACTGAAGCTTTCTTT
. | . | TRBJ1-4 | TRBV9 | CASTAGGSGEKLFF | TGTGCCAGCACCGCCGGGGGATCCGGTGAAAAACTGTTTTTT
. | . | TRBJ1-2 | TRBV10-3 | CAISVPTDYGYTF | TGTGCCATCAGTGTCCCGACAGACTATGGCTACACCTTC
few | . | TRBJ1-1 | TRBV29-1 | CSVLVPMNTEAFF | TGCAGCGTTCTGGTCCCTATGAACACTGAAGCTTTCTTT
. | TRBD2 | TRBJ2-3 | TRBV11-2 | CASRLRGLAGQRTDTQYF | TGTGCCAGCAGACTCAGGGGACTAGCGGGCCAAAGGACAGATACGCAGTATTTT
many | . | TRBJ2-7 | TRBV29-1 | CSVEFVGSYEQYF | TGCAGCGTTGAATTCGTCGGATCCTACGAGCAGTACTTC
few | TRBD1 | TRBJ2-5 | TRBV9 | CASSVGQGQTQYF | TGTGCCAGCAGCGTAGGACAGGGGCAGACCCAGTACTTC